These 23 T cell receptor beta chains originate from one sample sequenced in a study of primary melanoma T cells and metastatic recurrence. The data were produced by immunoSEQ multiplex PCR, yet TCRdb's version contains in-frame clones alone and is incomplete. The table records 600 to 800 clones, around 87% of them present only once. The material sequenced was melanoma tumor tissue. All receptors derive from a human donor with melanoma.

The genes are TRBV11-3 and TRBJ2-6; no reliable D call. The CDR3 contains 15 residues. The germline V gene has CDR1 SGHNT and CDR2 YENEEA. Trimming removed 2 bases from V and 4 bases from J, with 9 bases in between. The CDR3 region has the DNA TGTGCCAGCAGCTTACCGGTGTGGGGGGCCAACGTCCTGACTTTC. Amino acids: CASSLPVWGANVLTF.

The CDR3, as DNA: TGTGCCAGCAGGGACCTCGAGGCTGGGGCCAACGTCCTGACTTTC. It encodes CASRDLEAGANVLTF. The chain combines TRBV28 with TRBJ2-6, with no clear D. Germline V gives CDR1 MDHEN, CDR2 SYDVKM. Trimming stripped 6 bases from V and 2 bases from J, with 11 bases between. The CDR3 sequence is 15 residues long.

This clone was recorded a few times. This rearrangement joins TRBV11-3 to TRBJ2-5, with a possible D match to TRBD1 (5 bases). The V end lost 1 base, the J end lost 1 base, and 10 bases lay between the germline ends. This CDR3 contains 15 residues. CDR1 is SGHNT, CDR2 YENEEA, per germline. Here the CDR3 DNA reads TGTGCCAGCAGCTTAGGGGGCCACCCCCAAGAGACCCAGTACTTC. The encoded protein is CASSLGGHPQETQYF.

As concerns this clone: An end of the junction differs from the germline gene, which may be a read error. The chain is built from TRBV5-1 and TRBJ2-1, with 14 bases lining up with TRBD2. The CDR3 sequence is 16 residues long. CDR1 is SGHRS, CDR2 YFSETQ, per germline. CDR3 sequence: CASSTGLAGDYDEQFF. In DNA, the CDR3 is TGCGCTAGCAGCACGGGACTAGCGGGAGATTATGATGAGCAGTTCTTC.

The chain carries TRBV29-1 and TRBJ2-3; TRBD2 aligns across 8 bases. V lost 8 bases to trimming and J lost 4 bases; unmatched junction nucleotides: 8. Germline assignment: CDR1 SQVTM and CDR2 ANQGSEA. There are 13 residues in the CDR3. The CDR3 nucleotides are TGCAGCATCCGGGCAGCGGGAGCAGATACGCAGTATTTT. Translating gives CSIRAAGADTQYF.

J is TRBJ1-2 and V is TRBV6-8; D ambiguous. Trimming stripped 5 bases from V and 5 bases from J, with 12 bases between. CDR3 length equals 13 residues. Germline CDR1 reads MNHGY; CDR2 reads SAAAGT. In DNA, the CDR3 is TGTGCCAGCAGTCTGAACCTAGGGTATGGCTACACCTTC. Its protein is CASSLNLGYGYTF.

This clone came up once. The genes are TRBV6-8 and TRBJ2-7; weak D call: TRBD1 (6 bases). The germline CDR1 and CDR2 sequences are MNHGY and SAAAGT. The germline V and J ends were trimmed by 3 bases and 2 bases, with 14 bases remaining between them. This CDR3 region has 15 residues. CDR3 in DNA: TGTGCCAGCAGTTATTTTCCGGACAGAGCCTACGAGCAGTACTTC. Translated, it gives CASSYFPDRAYEQYF.

The genes are TRBV18 and TRBJ2-5; TRBD2 matches 7 bases. Germline CDR1 and CDR2: KGHSH and LQKENI. The CDR3 consists of 14 residues. J gave up 5 bases and V 5 bases, and 8 bases lay outside the gene matches. CDR3 amino acids: CASSSREGPETQYF. The CDR3 DNA reads TGTGCCAGCTCATCGAGGGAGGGTCCGGAGACCCAGTACTTC.

The chain employs TRBV11-3 and TRBJ2-5, with 7 bases fitting TRBD2. CDR1 is SGHNT, CDR2 YENEEA, per germline. CDR3 length: 14 residues. V dropped 5 bases and J dropped 5; count of bases not matched to a gene: 8. Here the CDR3 DNA reads TGTGCCAGCAGCACATTGGGGGGGTCGGAGACCCAGTACTTC. Translated: CASSTLGGSETQYF.

J is TRBJ1-1 and V is TRBV6-1; TRBD1 might be the D (5 bases). Trimming removed 1 base at V and 4 bases at J, with 7 bases between. This CDR3 is built from 13 residues. Germline V gives CDR1 MNHNS, CDR2 SASEGT. CDR3 protein: CASSEGQGTEAFF. The CDR3 DNA sequence: TGTGCCAGCAGTGAAGGGCAGGGCACTGAAGCTTTCTTT.

The chain links TRBV19 to TRBJ2-7, with D perhaps TRBD1 or TRBD2 (6 bases each). V lost 6 bases and J 6 bases, leaving 15 bases between the germline ends. The CDR3 has 13 amino acids. CDR1 is LNHDA and CDR2 is SQIVND in the germline V gene (reference sequence). In DNA form, the CDR3 reads TGTGCCAGTAGGCAAGGGGGAGGTGTCGAGCAGTACTTC. It encodes CASRQGGGVEQYF.

The chain has TRBV18 and TRBJ2-7; TRBD1 agrees at 7 bases. Germline V gene data show CDR1 as KGHSH and CDR2 as LQKENI. The J segment lost 2 bases and the V segment lost 0 bases, leaving 4 bases of the junction unmatched. The CDR3 is 15 amino acids. CDR3 DNA: TGTGCCAGCTCACCACCCTACGACAGGGCCTACGAGCAGTACTTC. This gives the protein CASSPPYDRAYEQYF.

This chain connects TRBV11-3 to TRBJ2-3; D unresolved. V shed 0 bases and J shed 1 base, with 5 bases lying between them. The CDR3 contains 14 residues. Germline V lookup: CDR1 SGHNT, CDR2 YENEEA. The CDR3 nucleotides are TGTGCCAGCAGCTTAGACCTCGGCACAGATACGCAGTATTTT. The encoded protein is CASSLDLGTDTQYF. The full variable domain, its missing parts supplied by reference TRBV11-3 and TRBJ2-3, is EAGVVQSPRYKIIEKKQPVAFWCNPISGHNTLYWYLQNLGQGPELLIRYENEEAVDDSQLPKDRFSAERLKGVDSTLKIQPAELGDSAVYLCASSLDLGTDTQYFGPGTRLTVL.

V is TRBV5-1 and J is TRBJ2-2; D uncertain. The germline V gene encodes CDR1 SGHRS and CDR2 YFSETQ. This CDR3 region has 14 residues. Trimming removed 0 bases at V and 4 bases at J, with 7 bases between. This chain's CDR3 is CASSLGGPTGELFF. CDR3 sequence (DNA): TGCGCCAGCAGCTTGGGAGGACCCACCGGGGAGCTGTTTTTT.

This clone was detected only once. The chain employs TRBV28 and TRBJ2-3; TRBD1 might be the D (5 bases). The CDR3 is 17 residues long. From germline, CDR1 is MDHEN and CDR2 SYDVKM. The ends were cut back, 5 bases at V and 2 bases at J, with 20 bases in the middle. The CDR3 spells CASSPEVRAMATDTQYF. The CDR3 DNA follows: TGTGCCAGCAGTCCAGAGGTCAGGGCGATGGCCACAGATACGCAGTATTTT.

The rearrangement uses TRBV1 and TRBJ1-2. TRBV1 is assigned pseudogene status. This CDR3 is built from 13 residues. In nucleotides, the CDR3 is TGCGCCAGCAGCCAGATCCTCCGAGACCGCTACACCTTC. Amino acids: CASSQILRDRYTF.

The gene calls are TRBV28 and TRBJ1-2; 9 bases are shared with TRBD1. V gave up 6 bases and J gave up 7 bases; unmatched junction bases: 9. The CDR3 extends over 14 amino acids. Looked up from germline, CDR1 is MDHEN and CDR2 is SYDVKM. CDR3 nucleotides: TGTGCCAGCAGGAGAGGGGACAGGGACGGTGGCTACACCTTC. It codes for CASRRGDRDGGYTF.

In nucleotides, the CDR3 is TGTGCCAGCAGCCCTCCCGCGTTCCTGGGGACGGGGGAGCAGTACTTC. Translating gives CASSPPAFLGTGEQYF. The V and J genes are TRBV7-6 and TRBJ2-7; D tentatively fits TRBD1 or TRBD2 (5 bases each). V lost 5 bases to trimming and J lost 7 bases, with 24 bases between them. This CDR3 has 16 amino acids. Germline V gene sequence: CDR1 SGHVS, CDR2 FNYEAQ.

The chain combines TRBV5-1 with TRBJ2-2; D ambiguous. This CDR3 has 15 amino acids. The V gene lost 0 bases and the J gene lost 0 bases, with 6 bases spanning the gap. CDR1 SGHRS and CDR2 YFSETQ come from the germline V gene. CDR3 residues: CASSLGDTNTGELFF. In nucleotides, the CDR3 is TGCGCCAGCAGCTTGGGTGATACGAACACCGGGGAGCTGTTTTTT.

The chain joins TRBV7-6 to TRBJ1-5, with a weak D call TRBD1 (5 bases). CDR1 is SGHVS, CDR2 FNYEAQ, per germline. V was shortened by 1 base and J by 7 bases, with 11 bases between the two germline ends. This CDR3 has 14 residues. Here the CDR3 reads CASSLVGGEQPQHF. In DNA form, the CDR3 reads TGTGCCAGCAGCTTAGTGGGAGGGGAACAGCCCCAGCATTTT.

This clone was counted once. The chain has TRBV11-3 and TRBJ2-1; TRBD2 matches at 11 bases. Per the germline V gene, CDR1 is SGHNT and CDR2 is YENEEA. V was clipped by 3 bases and J by 5 bases; unmatched bases: 9. This CDR3 spans 17 amino acids. For the CDR3, the DNA is TGTGCCAGCAGCTTGTCGCCTAGCGGGGGGCTGAACAATGAGCAGTTCTTC. Its translation: CASSLSPSGGLNNEQFF. Based on the CDR3 plus reference TRBV11-3 and TRBJ2-1, the full variable domain is EAGVVQSPRYKIIEKKQPVAFWCNPISGHNTLYWYLQNLGQGPELLIRYENEEAVDDSQLPKDRFSAERLKGVDSTLKIQPAELGDSAVYLCASSLSPSGGLNNEQFFGPGTRLTVL.

This clone was counted between two and nine times. This chain connects TRBV11-3 to TRBJ2-7; D ambiguous. The CDR3 totals 14 residues. Germline CDR1 SGHNT, CDR2 YENEEA. V lost 1 base and J 0 bases, leaving 7 bases between the germline ends. In nucleotides, the CDR3 is TGTGCCAGCAGCTTAGGCCCAGGCTCCTACGAGCAGTACTTC. Residues: CASSLGPGSYEQYF.

Comment on this clone: At one end, the junction sequence differs from germline, possibly due to a read error. This chain uses TRBV6-8 with TRBJ2-5; TRBD1 or TRBD2 may be the D gene (6 bases each). The CDR3 consists of 16 residues. Germline lookup yields CDR1 MNHGY and CDR2 SAAAGT. The CDR3 sequence: CASSYRARGGQVTQYF. The CDR3 DNA is TGTGCCAGCAGTTACCGGGCCAGGGGAGGCCAAGTGACCCAGTACTTC.